This T cell receptor beta chain was recovered during a study of blood T cell repertoires in COVID-19. For the study at large: Acute-phase and convalescent COVID-19 samples originated in the United States, Italy and Spain. From T cells, B-cell-depleted T cells, or PBMCs came the material, which was cDNA or gDNA.

Original processing methods: Reference gene primer amplification gave estimated nucleated cell counts. The protocol was immunoSEQ multiplex PCR, while the TCRdb copy is restricted to in-frame clones and leaves out a portion. The V and J calls and clone size come from that table; D and trimming were worked out from the DNA. The repertoire consists of roughly 100,000 clones, with about four fifths occurring once and the leading ten covering about 40%. This receptor was identified in a man aged 80 or over with acute or convalescent COVID-19. The specimen was peripheral blood.

The CDR3 nucleotides are TGTGCCTGGAGGGCATGGACTAGCGGGAGGGCTTACAATGAGCAGTTCTTC. This gives the protein CAWRAWTSGRAYNEQFF. The gene calls are TRBV30 and TRBJ2-1, with TRBD2 matching over 15 bases. The V gene end was trimmed by 3 bases and the J gene end by 4 bases; junction bases not matched to a gene: 7. Germline CDR1 reads GTSNPN; CDR2 reads SVGIG (reference sequence). CDR3 length: 17 amino acids.